This is a list of T cell receptor beta chains from one sample in a study of immune aging and cytomegalovirus after organ transplant. The antigens for these receptors are not known. TCRdb redid the calling of the single-cell sequencing reads with MiXCR, one entry per CDR3 protein. Of about 21,000 distinct CDR3 sequences listed, about a third are singletons. Sequencing used CMV peptide-activated CD4+ and CD8+ T cells sorted from blood, obtained at five time points, pooled. The receptors derive from a female donor who had a heart transplant and CMV viremia. The CDR3 runs from the conserved cysteine through the conserved F or W. Each record gives: J gene, V gene, D gene, clone size, CDR3 protein, CDR3 DNA. D genes are given only for firm matches. Clone size is shown for a subset of rows, as once, few, many or a class of expanded clone.

j_gene: TRBJ2-1
v_gene: TRBV18
d_gene: TRBD2
abundance: few
CDR3aa: CAGSPSGGSGSLDGQFF
CDR3nt: TGTGCCGGCTCACCCTCCGGTGGGAGCGGGAGTTTAGATGGGCAGTTCTTC

j_gene: TRBJ2-1
v_gene: TRBV6-2/TRBV6-3
d_gene: -
abundance: many
CDR3aa: CASSYSGNEQFF
CDR3nt: TGTGCCAGCAGTTACTCCGGGAATGAGCAGTTCTTC

j_gene: TRBJ2-1
v_gene: TRBV20-1
d_gene: TRBD2
abundance: medium-sized
CDR3aa: CSAKRSGRAHEQFF
CDR3nt: TGCAGTGCCAAACGTAGCGGGAGGGCTCATGAGCAGTTCTTC

j_gene: TRBJ2-1
v_gene: TRBV7-2
d_gene: TRBD2
abundance: -
CDR3aa: CASSSLAGNEQFF
CDR3nt: TGTGCCAGCAGCTCTTTAGCGGGCAATGAGCAGTTCTTC

j_gene: TRBJ2-2
v_gene: TRBV5-4
d_gene: -
abundance: -
CDR3aa: CASSLQSRELFF
CDR3nt: TGTGCAAGCAGCTTGCAGAGTCGGGAGCTGTTTTTT

j_gene: TRBJ2-3
v_gene: TRBV30
d_gene: TRBD2
abundance: medium-sized
CDR3aa: CAWSRTSGITDTQYF
CDR3nt: TGTGCCTGGAGCAGGACTAGCGGAATCACAGATACGCAGTATTTT

j_gene: TRBJ2-2
v_gene: TRBV12-3/TRBV12-4
d_gene: -
abundance: many
CDR3aa: CASSSRGAGELFF
CDR3nt: TGTGCCAGCAGTTCTAGGGGAGCCGGGGAGCTGTTTTTT

j_gene: TRBJ2-1
v_gene: TRBV20-1
d_gene: TRBD2
abundance: -
CDR3aa: CSARDSRSGRYTSWNEQFF
CDR3nt: TGCAGTGCTAGAGATAGTCGTAGCGGGAGATATACCTCTTGGAATGAGCAGTTCTTC

j_gene: TRBJ2-1
v_gene: TRBV7-3
d_gene: -
abundance: few
CDR3aa: CASSLIPGGEYSEQFF
CDR3nt: TGTGCCAGCAGCTTAATACCCGGGGGCGAGTATAGTGAGCAGTTCTTC

j_gene: TRBJ2-1
v_gene: TRBV7-7
d_gene: TRBD1
abundance: many
CDR3aa: CASSQDGTGGNEQFF
CDR3nt: TGTGCCAGCAGTCAAGACGGGACAGGGGGCAATGAGCAGTTCTTC

j_gene: TRBJ1-3
v_gene: TRBV18
d_gene: -
abundance: many
CDR3aa: CASSPQRKTQGAGNTIYF
CDR3nt: TGTGCCAGCTCACCACAGAGAAAAACACAGGGAGCAGGAAACACCATATATTTT

j_gene: TRBJ1-3
v_gene: TRBV11-2
d_gene: -
abundance: many
CDR3aa: CASSLSGNTIYF
CDR3nt: TGTGCCAGCAGCTTAAGCGGAAACACCATATATTTT

j_gene: TRBJ2-7
v_gene: TRBV2
d_gene: TRBD2
abundance: many
CDR3aa: CASSAQAGVYEQYF
CDR3nt: TGTGCCAGCAGTGCACAGGCGGGAGTATACGAGCAGTACTTC

j_gene: TRBJ2-7
v_gene: TRBV5-1
d_gene: TRBD2
abundance: -
CDR3aa: CASSSTSAVSEQYF
CDR3nt: TGCGCCAGCAGCTCGACTAGCGCAGTCTCCGAGCAGTACTTC

j_gene: TRBJ2-2
v_gene: TRBV29-1
d_gene: -
abundance: -
CDR3aa: CSAETDTGELFF
CDR3nt: TGCAGCGCAGAGACAGACACCGGGGAGCTGTTTTTT

j_gene: TRBJ1-2
v_gene: TRBV25-1
d_gene: -
abundance: -
CDR3aa: CASSERQGGGYTF
CDR3nt: TGTGCCAGCAGTGAACGGCAGGGTGGCGGCTACACCTTC

j_gene: TRBJ2-1
v_gene: TRBV13
d_gene: TRBD2
abundance: few
CDR3aa: CASMRGLGQNNEQFF
CDR3nt: TGTGCCAGCATGCGGGGGTTAGGCCAAAACAATGAGCAGTTCTTC

j_gene: TRBJ1-4
v_gene: TRBV28
d_gene: -
abundance: many
CDR3aa: CASSKTGIATNEKLFF
CDR3nt: TGTGCCAGCAGTAAAACAGGGATTGCAACTAATGAAAAACTGTTTTTT

j_gene: TRBJ1-3
v_gene: TRBV6-4
d_gene: TRBD1
abundance: many
CDR3aa: CASSDTGAGNTIYF
CDR3nt: TGTGCCAGCAGTGACACAGGGGCTGGAAACACCATATATTTT

j_gene: TRBJ2-7
v_gene: TRBV5-6
d_gene: -
abundance: many
CDR3aa: CASSLERDRYF
CDR3nt: TGTGCCAGCAGCTTGGAGAGGGATCGGTACTTC

j_gene: TRBJ2-7
v_gene: TRBV2
d_gene: TRBD1
abundance: -
CDR3aa: CASSEGTGHYEQYF
CDR3nt: TGTGCCAGCAGTGAGGGGACAGGTCACTACGAGCAGTACTTC

j_gene: TRBJ2-7
v_gene: TRBV19
d_gene: TRBD2
abundance: -
CDR3aa: CASSRETAGVIGYGQYF
CDR3nt: TGTGCCAGTAGTAGAGAAACAGCGGGGGTTATAGGCTACGGGCAGTACTTC

j_gene: TRBJ1-1
v_gene: TRBV12-3/TRBV12-4
d_gene: -
abundance: -
CDR3aa: CASSWEIVNTEALF
CDR3nt: TGTGCCAGCAGTTGGGAGATCGTGAACACTGAAGCTCTCTTT

j_gene: TRBJ1-5
v_gene: TRBV6-5
d_gene: -
abundance: -
CDR3aa: CASSESGGNQPQHF
CDR3nt: TGTGCCAGCAGCGAATCTGGGGGCAATCAGCCCCAGCATTTT

j_gene: TRBJ2-5
v_gene: TRBV3-1
d_gene: -
abundance: few
CDR3aa: CASSQLAGARETLYF
CDR3nt: TGCGCCAGCAGCCAACTCGCGGGGGCCCGGGAGACCCTGTACTTC

j_gene: TRBJ2-7
v_gene: TRBV19
d_gene: TRBD1
abundance: -
CDR3aa: CASSIFGPQGAYEQYF
CDR3nt: TGTGCCAGTAGTATCTTTGGCCCTCAGGGGGCCTACGAGCAGTACTTC

j_gene: TRBJ2-5
v_gene: TRBV29-1
d_gene: -
abundance: once
CDR3aa: CSAGLKETQYF
CDR3nt: TGCAGCGCCGGACTGAAAGAGACCCAGTACTTC

j_gene: TRBJ1-2
v_gene: TRBV7-9
d_gene: -
abundance: -
CDR3aa: CASSPFEDYGYTF
CDR3nt: TGTGCCAGCAGCCCTTTCGAGGACTATGGCTACACCTTC

j_gene: TRBJ1-4
v_gene: TRBV7-9
d_gene: TRBD1
abundance: many
CDR3aa: CASSLEGQLHEKLFF
CDR3nt: TGTGCCAGCAGCTTAGAGGGACAGCTACATGAAAAACTGTTTTTT

j_gene: TRBJ1-5
v_gene: TRBV29-1
d_gene: TRBD1
abundance: -
CDR3aa: CSAVGQGNQPQHF
CDR3nt: TGCAGCGCCGTAGGACAGGGGAATCAGCCCCAGCATTTT

j_gene: TRBJ2-7
v_gene: TRBV12-3/TRBV12-4
d_gene: -
abundance: few
CDR3aa: CASSLDSSYEQYF
CDR3nt: TGTGCCAGCAGTTTGGACAGCTCCTACGAGCAGTACTTC

j_gene: TRBJ2-3
v_gene: TRBV5-1
d_gene: -
abundance: -
CDR3aa: CASSLGLQPNTQYF
CDR3nt: TGCGCCAGCAGCTTGGGACTCCAACCTAATACGCAGTATTTT

j_gene: TRBJ2-7
v_gene: TRBV5-1
d_gene: -
abundance: few
CDR3aa: CASSLDWGSYEQYF
CDR3nt: TGCGCCAGCAGCTTGGATTGGGGCTCCTACGAGCAGTACTTC

j_gene: TRBJ2-1
v_gene: TRBV6-4
d_gene: TRBD1
abundance: many
CDR3aa: CASSVSSGTGIYNEQFF
CDR3nt: TGTGCCAGCAGTGTGAGCTCAGGGACAGGGATCTACAATGAGCAGTTCTTC

j_gene: TRBJ2-2
v_gene: TRBV28
d_gene: TRBD1
abundance: many
CDR3aa: CASGRTGGVFTGGLFF
CDR3nt: TGTGCCAGCGGAAGAACAGGGGGCGTTTTTACCGGGGGGCTGTTTTTT

j_gene: TRBJ1-3
v_gene: TRBV7-2
d_gene: -
abundance: -
CDR3aa: CASSSGQSNSGNTIYF
CDR3nt: TGTGCCAGCAGCTCCGGACAGAGTAACTCTGGAAACACCATATATTTT

j_gene: TRBJ2-7
v_gene: TRBV10-1
d_gene: TRBD2
abundance: many
CDR3aa: CASSEGLAPEDF
CDR3nt: TGCGCCAGCAGTGAGGGACTAGCGCCCGAGGACTTC

j_gene: TRBJ2-2
v_gene: TRBV9
d_gene: -
abundance: -
CDR3aa: CACSVESRVDTGEPLF
CDR3nt: TGTGCCTGCAGCGTAGAATCCAGGGTGGACACCGGGGAGCCGCTTTTT

j_gene: TRBJ2-4
v_gene: TRBV4-1
d_gene: TRBD1
abundance: -
CDR3aa: CANSQETGANAKNVQYF
CDR3nt: TGCGCCAACAGCCAGGAGACAGGGGCCAACGCCAAAAACGTTCAGTACTTC

j_gene: TRBJ2-7
v_gene: TRBV28
d_gene: TRBD2
abundance: -
CDR3aa: CASRLTSGRSYEQYF
CDR3nt: TGTGCCAGCAGACTAACTAGCGGAAGGTCCTACGAGCAGTACTTC